This is a list of T cell receptor beta chains from one sample in a study of persistence of HIV-infected CD4 T cells. Assay: immunoSEQ multiplex PCR; the TCRdb copy retains only in-frame clones and omits some. The repertoire consists of 24,000 or so clones, with about 74% occurring once and the leading ten covering approximately 1.7%. These TCRs' antigens remain unknown. Specimen: CD4+ T cells sorted from PBMCs after roughly 18-hour stimulation, collected from a patient who received antiretroviral therapy. The receptor set was obtained from an adult man with HIV who was CMV-seropositive. Each CDR3 is given with its conserved first and last residue. The D gene is left open where the match is weak. A row's size may be missing; if present it is once, few, many or a size class.

CDR3	DNA	V	J	size	D
CASSLLRTGRTDTQYF	TGTGCCAGCAGTTTACTACGGACAGGAAGAACAGATACGCAGTATTTT	TRBV28	TRBJ2-3	.	TRBD1
CASSVGAHDADTQYF	TGTGCCAGCAGCGTAGGGGCCCATGACGCAGATACGCAGTATTTT	TRBV9	TRBJ2-3	.	.
CASSSTMGAGNSPLHF	TGTGCCAGCAGCTCGACTATGGGGGCTGGTAATTCACCCCTCCACTTT	TRBV5-4	TRBJ1-6	.	.
CASSLLGGSPYNEQFF	TGTGCCAGCAGCTTACTAGGTGGCAGTCCATACAATGAGCAGTTCTTC	TRBV7-3	TRBJ2-1	.	.
CASSLRGQPQHF	TGTGCCAGCAGTCTCAGGGGTCAGCCCCAGCATTTT	TRBV28	TRBJ1-5	.	.
CASSRRGSYEQYF	TGTGCCAGCAGCCGCAGGGGCTCCTACGAGCAGTACTTC	TRBV5-4	TRBJ2-7	.	.
CASSEGDRPNEQYF	TGCGCCAGCAGCGAGGGGGACAGGCCAAACGAGCAGTACTTC	TRBV10-2	TRBJ2-7	.	TRBD1
CASSEERRGYYGYTF	TGTGCCAGCAGTGAAGAGCGCAGGGGCTACTATGGCTACACCTTC	TRBV6-1	TRBJ1-2	few	.
CASSSVGGQPQHF	TGTGCCAGCAGTTCCGTGGGGGGTCAGCCCCAGCATTTT	TRBV6-2/TRBV6-3	TRBJ1-5	.	.
CAISGANEQFF	TGTGCCATCTCGGGGGCTAATGAGCAGTTCTTC	TRBV10-3	TRBJ2-1	few	.
CASSPQGLSAGNTIYF	TGTGCCAGCTCACCACAGGGACTTTCGGCTGGAAACACCATATATTTT	TRBV18	TRBJ1-3	few	.
CASSLEGDGANVLTF	TGTGCCAGCAGCTTGGAGGGGGATGGGGCCAACGTCCTGACTTTC	TRBV7-2	TRBJ2-6	.	.
CASSNSDRGWGNQPQHF	TGTGCCAGTAGTAACTCGGACAGGGGATGGGGCAATCAGCCCCAGCATTTT	TRBV19	TRBJ1-5	.	TRBD1
CASSQGASGGKGWRFF	TGCGCCAGCAGCCAAGGGGCTAGCGGGGGGAAGGGGTGGCGGTTCTTC	TRBV4-1	TRBJ2-1	.	TRBD2
CASSTSGGSYNEQFF	TGTGCCAGCAGTACTAGCGGGGGCTCCTACAATGAGCAGTTCTTC	TRBV6-5	TRBJ2-1	.	TRBD2
CASSPFGLASEQFF	TGTGCCAGCAGCCCCTTCGGACTAGCGAGTGAGCAGTTCTTC	TRBV2	TRBJ2-1	few	TRBD2
CASSLGAGWNQPQHF	TGTGCCAGCAGCTTGGGAGCAGGGTGGAATCAGCCCCAGCATTTT	TRBV5-8	TRBJ1-5	.	.
CASSFTGTGGSEQYF	TGCGCCAGCAGCTTTACCGGGACAGGGGGTAGCGAGCAGTACTTC	TRBV5-1	TRBJ2-7	medium-sized	TRBD1
CSGKSSGANVLTF	TGCAGCGGTAAGAGCTCTGGGGCCAACGTCCTGACTTTC	TRBV29-1	TRBJ2-6	few	.
CASSTPDGTTHTF	TGTGCCAGCAGCACCCCAGACGGGACAACCCACACCTTC	TRBV6-5	TRBJ1-2	.	.
CSVGKTVNTGELFF	TGCAGCGTGGGAAAGACAGTGAACACCGGGGAGCTGTTTTTT	TRBV29-1	TRBJ2-2	.	.
CASSWGMASGGLNQPQHF	TGTGCCAGCAGCTGGGGAATGGCGTCAGGGGGTCTCAATCAGCCCCAGCATTTT	TRBV5-6	TRBJ1-5	.	TRBD1
CASSQFNTFNQPQHF	TGTGCCAGCAGCCAATTTAATACATTCAATCAGCCCCAGCATTTT	TRBV16	TRBJ1-5	.	.
CASSFRDRGLYEQYF	TGCGCCAGCAGCTTTCGAGACAGGGGGTTGTACGAGCAGTACTTC	TRBV5-1	TRBJ2-7	few	TRBD1
CASSLSRGYEQYF	TGTGCCAGCAGCTTATCGCGGGGCTACGAGCAGTACTTC	TRBV7-2	TRBJ2-7	.	.